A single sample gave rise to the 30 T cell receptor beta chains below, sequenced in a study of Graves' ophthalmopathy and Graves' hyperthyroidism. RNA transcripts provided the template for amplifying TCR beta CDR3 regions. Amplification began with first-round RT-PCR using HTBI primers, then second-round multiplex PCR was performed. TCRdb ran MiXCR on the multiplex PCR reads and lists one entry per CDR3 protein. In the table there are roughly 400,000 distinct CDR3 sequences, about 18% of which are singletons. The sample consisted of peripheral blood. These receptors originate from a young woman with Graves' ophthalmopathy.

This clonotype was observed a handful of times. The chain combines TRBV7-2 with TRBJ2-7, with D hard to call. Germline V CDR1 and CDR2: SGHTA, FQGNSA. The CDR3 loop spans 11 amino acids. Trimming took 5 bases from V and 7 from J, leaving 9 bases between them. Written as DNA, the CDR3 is TGTGCCAGCAGCCTCCGTTTGGAGCAGTACTTC. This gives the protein CASSLRLEQYF. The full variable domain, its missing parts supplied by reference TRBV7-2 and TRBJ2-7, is GAGVSQSPSNKVTEKGKDVELRCDPISGHTALYWYRQSLGQGLEFLIYFQGNSAPDKSGLPSDRFSAERTGGSVSTLTIQRTQQEDSAVYLCASSLRLEQYFGPGTRLTVT.

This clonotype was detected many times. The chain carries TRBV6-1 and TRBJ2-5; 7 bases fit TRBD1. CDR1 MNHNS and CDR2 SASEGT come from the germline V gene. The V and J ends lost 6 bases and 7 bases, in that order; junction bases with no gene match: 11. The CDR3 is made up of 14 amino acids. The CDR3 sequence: CASSPTQGERTQYF. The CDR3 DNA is TGTGCCAGCAGCCCCACCCAGGGGGAGAGGACCCAGTACTTC.

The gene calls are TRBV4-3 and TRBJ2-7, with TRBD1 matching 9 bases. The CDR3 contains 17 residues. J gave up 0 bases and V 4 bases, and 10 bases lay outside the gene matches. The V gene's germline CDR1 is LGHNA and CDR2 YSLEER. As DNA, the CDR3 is TGCGCCAGCAGCCCTGGGACAGGGAAGGCGGGCTCCTACGAGCAGTACTTC. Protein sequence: CASSPGTGKAGSYEQYF.

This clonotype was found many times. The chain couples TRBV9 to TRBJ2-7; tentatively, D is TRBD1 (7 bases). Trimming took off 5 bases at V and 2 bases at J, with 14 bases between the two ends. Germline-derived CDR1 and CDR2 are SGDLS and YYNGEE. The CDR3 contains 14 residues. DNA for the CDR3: TGTGCCAGCAGTCCAGGGGGGTTAGCCTACGAGCAGTACTTC. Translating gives CASSPGGLAYEQYF.

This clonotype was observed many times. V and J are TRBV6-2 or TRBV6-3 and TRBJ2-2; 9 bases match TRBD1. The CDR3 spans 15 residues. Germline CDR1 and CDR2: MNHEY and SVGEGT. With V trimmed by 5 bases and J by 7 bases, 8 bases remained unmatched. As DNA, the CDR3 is TGTGCCAGCAGTGCACAGGGGGCGCGGGTCGGGGAGCTGTTTTTT. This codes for CASSAQGARVGELFF.

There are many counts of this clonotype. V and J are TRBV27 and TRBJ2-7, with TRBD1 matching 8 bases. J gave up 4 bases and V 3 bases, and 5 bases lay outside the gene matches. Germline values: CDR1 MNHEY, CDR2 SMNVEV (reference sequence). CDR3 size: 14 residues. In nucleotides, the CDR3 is TGTGCCAGCAGTTTCCAACAGGGGGGTTACGAGCAGTACTTC. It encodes CASSFQQGGYEQYF.

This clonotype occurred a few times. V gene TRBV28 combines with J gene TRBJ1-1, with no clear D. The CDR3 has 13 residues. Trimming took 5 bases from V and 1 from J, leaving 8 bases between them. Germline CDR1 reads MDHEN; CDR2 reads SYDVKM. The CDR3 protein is CASSTSSNTEAFF. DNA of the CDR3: TGTGCCAGCAGTACATCATCGAACACTGAAGCTTTCTTT.

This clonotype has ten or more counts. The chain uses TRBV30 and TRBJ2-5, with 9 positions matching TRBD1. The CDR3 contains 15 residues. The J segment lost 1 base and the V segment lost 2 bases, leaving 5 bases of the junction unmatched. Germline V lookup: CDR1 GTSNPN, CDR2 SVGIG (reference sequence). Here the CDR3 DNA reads TGTGCCTGGAGTTTCCCGACAGGGGGCCAAGAGACCCAGTACTTC. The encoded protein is CAWSFPTGGQETQYF. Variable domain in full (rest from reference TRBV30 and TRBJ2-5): SQTIHQWPATLVQPVGSPLSLECTVEGTSNPNLYWYRQAAGRGLQLLFYSVGIGQISSEVPQNLSASRPQDRQFILSSKKLLLSDSGFYLCAWSFPTGGQETQYFGPGTRLLVL.

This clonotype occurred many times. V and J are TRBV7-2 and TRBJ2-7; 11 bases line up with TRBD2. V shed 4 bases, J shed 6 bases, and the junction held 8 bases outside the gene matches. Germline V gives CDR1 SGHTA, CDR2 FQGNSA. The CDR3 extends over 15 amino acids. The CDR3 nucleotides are TGTGCCAGCAGCTCCAGACTAGCGGGGCTAGGCGAGCAGTACTTC. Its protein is CASSSRLAGLGEQYF.

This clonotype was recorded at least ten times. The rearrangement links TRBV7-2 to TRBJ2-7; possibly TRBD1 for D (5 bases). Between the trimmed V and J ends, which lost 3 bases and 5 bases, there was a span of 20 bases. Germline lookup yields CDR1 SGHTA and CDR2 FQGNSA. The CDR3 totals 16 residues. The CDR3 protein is CASSFAQGITSHEQYF. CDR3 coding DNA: TGTGCCAGCAGCTTCGCTCAGGGAATTACCTCTCACGAGCAGTACTTC.

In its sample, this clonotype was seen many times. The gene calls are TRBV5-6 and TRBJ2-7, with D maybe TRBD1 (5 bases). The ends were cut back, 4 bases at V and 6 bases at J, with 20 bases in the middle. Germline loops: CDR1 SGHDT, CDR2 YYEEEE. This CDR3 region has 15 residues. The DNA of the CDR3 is TGTGCCAGCAGCCCCCCAGGACAAGGGGATACCGAGCAGTACTTC. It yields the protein CASSPPGQGDTEQYF. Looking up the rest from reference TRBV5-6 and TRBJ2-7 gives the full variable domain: DAGVTQSPTHLIKTRGQQVTLRCSPKSGHDTVSWYQQALGQGPQFIFQYYEEEERQRGNFPDRFSGHQFPNYSSELNVNALLLGDSALYLCASSPPGQGDTEQYFGPGTRLTVT.

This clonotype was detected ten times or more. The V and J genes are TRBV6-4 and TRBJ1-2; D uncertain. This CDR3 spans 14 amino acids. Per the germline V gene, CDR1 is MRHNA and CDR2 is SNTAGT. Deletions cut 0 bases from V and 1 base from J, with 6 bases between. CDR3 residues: CASSDSRFNYGYTF. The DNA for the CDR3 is TGTGCCAGCAGTGACTCTCGGTTTAACTATGGCTACACCTTC.

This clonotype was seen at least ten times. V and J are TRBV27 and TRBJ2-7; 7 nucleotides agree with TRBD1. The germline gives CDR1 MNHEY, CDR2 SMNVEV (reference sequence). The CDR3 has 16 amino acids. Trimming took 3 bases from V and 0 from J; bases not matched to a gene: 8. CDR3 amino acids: CASSFSGTESSYEQYF. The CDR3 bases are TGTGCCAGCAGTTTTTCCGGGACAGAGAGCTCCTACGAGCAGTACTTC.

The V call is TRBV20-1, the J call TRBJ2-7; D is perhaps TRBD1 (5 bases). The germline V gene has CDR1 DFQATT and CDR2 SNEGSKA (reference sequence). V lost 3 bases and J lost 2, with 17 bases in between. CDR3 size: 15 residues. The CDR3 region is CSASRQGGSTYEQYF. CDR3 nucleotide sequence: TGCAGTGCTAGTCGGCAGGGCGGTAGCACCTACGAGCAGTACTTC.

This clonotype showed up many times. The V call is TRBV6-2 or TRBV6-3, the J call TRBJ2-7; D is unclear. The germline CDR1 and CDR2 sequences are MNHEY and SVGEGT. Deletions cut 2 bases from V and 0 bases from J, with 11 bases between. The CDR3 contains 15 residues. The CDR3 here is CASSYDTRASYEQYF. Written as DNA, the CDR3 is TGTGCCAGCAGTTACGACACAAGAGCCTCCTACGAGCAGTACTTC.

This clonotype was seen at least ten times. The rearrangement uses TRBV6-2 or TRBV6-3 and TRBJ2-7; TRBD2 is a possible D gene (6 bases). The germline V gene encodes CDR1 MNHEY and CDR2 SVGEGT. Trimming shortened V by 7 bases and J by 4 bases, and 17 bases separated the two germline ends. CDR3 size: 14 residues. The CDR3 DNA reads TGTGCCAGCACGAGTACAAGGGAGGTATACGAGCAGTACTTC. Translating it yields CASTSTREVYEQYF.

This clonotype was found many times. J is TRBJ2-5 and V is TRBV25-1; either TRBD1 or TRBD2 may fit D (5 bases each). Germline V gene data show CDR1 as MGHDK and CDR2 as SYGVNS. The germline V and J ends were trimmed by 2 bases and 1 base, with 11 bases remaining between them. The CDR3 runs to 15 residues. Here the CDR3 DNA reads TGTGCCAGCAGTGAACCTGGTGGGGGCCAAGAGACCCAGTACTTC. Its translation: CASSEPGGGQETQYF.

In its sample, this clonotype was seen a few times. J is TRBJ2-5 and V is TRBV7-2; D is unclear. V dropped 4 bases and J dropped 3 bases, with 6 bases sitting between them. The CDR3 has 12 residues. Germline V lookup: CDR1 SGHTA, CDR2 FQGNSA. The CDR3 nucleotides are TGTGCCAGCAGCTCACTCAAAGAGACCCAGTACTTC. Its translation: CASSSLKETQYF. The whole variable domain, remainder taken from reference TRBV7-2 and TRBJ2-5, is GAGVSQSPSNKVTEKGKDVELRCDPISGHTALYWYRQSLGQGLEFLIYFQGNSAPDKSGLPSDRFSAERTGGSVSTLTIQRTQQEDSAVYLCASSSLKETQYFGPGTRLLVL.

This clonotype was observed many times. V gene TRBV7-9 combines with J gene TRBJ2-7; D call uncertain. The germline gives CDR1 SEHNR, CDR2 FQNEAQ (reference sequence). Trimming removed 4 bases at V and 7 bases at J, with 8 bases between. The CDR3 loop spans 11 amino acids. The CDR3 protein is CASSSRAEQYF. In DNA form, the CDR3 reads TGTGCCAGCAGCTCCCGGGCGGAGCAGTACTTC.

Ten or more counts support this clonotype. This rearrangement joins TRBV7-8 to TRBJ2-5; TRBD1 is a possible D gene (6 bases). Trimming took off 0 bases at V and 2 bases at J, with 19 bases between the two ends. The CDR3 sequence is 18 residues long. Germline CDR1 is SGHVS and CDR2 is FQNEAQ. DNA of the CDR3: TGTGCCAGCAGCTTAGCCCGCCCAACAGGGAGTAGGCAAGAGACCCAGTACTTC. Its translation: CASSLARPTGSRQETQYF.

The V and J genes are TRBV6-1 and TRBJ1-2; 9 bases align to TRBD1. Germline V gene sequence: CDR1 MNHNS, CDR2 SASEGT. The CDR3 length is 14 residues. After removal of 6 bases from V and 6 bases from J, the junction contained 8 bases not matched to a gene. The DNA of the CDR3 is TGTGCCAGCAGATCAACCGGGACAGGGCATGGCTACACCTTC. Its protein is CASRSTGTGHGYTF.

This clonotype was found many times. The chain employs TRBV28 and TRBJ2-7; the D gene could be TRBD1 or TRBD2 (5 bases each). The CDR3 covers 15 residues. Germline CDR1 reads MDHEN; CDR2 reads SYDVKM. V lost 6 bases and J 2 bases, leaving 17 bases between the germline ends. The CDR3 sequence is CASREDPGTPYEQYF. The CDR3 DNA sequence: TGTGCCAGCAGGGAGGACCCCGGGACCCCCTACGAGCAGTACTTC.

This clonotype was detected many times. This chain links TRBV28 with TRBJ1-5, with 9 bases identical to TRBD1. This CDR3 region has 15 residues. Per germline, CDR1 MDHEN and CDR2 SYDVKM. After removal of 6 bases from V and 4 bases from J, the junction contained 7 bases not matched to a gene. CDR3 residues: CASSYGQGRNQPQHF. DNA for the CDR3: TGTGCCAGCAGCTACGGACAGGGGAGGAATCAGCCCCAGCATTTT.

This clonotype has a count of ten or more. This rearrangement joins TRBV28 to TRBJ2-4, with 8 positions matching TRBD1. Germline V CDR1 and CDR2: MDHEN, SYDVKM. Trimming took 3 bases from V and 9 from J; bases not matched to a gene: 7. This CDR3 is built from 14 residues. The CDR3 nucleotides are TGTGCCAGCAGTTTCCAGGGGGCTCAGCTCATTCAGTACTTC. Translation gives CASSFQGAQLIQYF.

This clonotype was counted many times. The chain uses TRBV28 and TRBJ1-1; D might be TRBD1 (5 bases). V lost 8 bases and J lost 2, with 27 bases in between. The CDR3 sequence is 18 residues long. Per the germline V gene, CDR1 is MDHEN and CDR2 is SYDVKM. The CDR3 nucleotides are TGTGCCAGCGGGGTAAGCCCCGGGGCCACCCCTCGAAACACTGAAGCTTTCTTT. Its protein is CASGVSPGATPRNTEAFF.

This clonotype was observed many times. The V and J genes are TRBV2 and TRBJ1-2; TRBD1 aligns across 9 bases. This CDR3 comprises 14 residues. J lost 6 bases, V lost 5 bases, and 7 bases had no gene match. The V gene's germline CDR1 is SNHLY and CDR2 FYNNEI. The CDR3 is CASSLTDRGHGYTF. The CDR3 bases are TGTGCCAGCAGTTTAACGGACAGGGGTCATGGCTACACCTTC.

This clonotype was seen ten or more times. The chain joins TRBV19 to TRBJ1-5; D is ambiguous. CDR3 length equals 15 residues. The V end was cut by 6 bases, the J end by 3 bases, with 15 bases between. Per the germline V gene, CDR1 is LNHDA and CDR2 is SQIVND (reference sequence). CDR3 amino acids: CASSVLGSSNQPQHF. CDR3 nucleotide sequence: TGTGCCAGTAGCGTCCTCGGCAGCTCCAATCAGCCCCAGCATTTT.

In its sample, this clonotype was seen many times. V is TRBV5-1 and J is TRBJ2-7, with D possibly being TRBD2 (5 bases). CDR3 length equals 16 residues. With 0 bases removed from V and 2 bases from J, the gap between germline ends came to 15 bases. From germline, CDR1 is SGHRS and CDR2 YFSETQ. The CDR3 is CASSLVGEMRAYEQYF. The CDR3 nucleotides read TGCGCCAGCAGCTTGGTTGGGGAGATGAGGGCCTACGAGCAGTACTTC.

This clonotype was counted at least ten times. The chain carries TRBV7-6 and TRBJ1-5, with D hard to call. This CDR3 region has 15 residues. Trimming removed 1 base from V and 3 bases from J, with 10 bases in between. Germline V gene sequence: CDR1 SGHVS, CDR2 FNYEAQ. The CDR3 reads CASSLGPRPNQPQHF. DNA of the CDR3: TGTGCCAGCAGCTTAGGGCCTCGCCCCAATCAGCCCCAGCATTTT.

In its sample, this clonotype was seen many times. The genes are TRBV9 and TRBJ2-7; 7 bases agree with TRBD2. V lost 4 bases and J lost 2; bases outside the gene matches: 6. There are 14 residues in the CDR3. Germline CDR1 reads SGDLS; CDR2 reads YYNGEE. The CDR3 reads CASSSSGETYEQYF. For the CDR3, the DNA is TGTGCCAGCAGCTCAAGCGGGGAAACCTACGAGCAGTACTTC.